This is a list of T cell receptor beta chains from one sample in a study of OX40 agonist ivuxolimab in advanced cancers. Clones were sequenced by immunoSEQ multiplex PCR, and TCRdb holds only the in-frame ones, with some missing. The sample carries around 20,000 clones, approximately 87% recorded once. The material sequenced was CD4+ or CD8+ T cells sorted from blood, taken in a trial of the OX40 agonist ivuxolimab. The receptors shown here come from an adult with an advanced solid tumor such as melanoma, head and neck, liver or kidney cancer. CDR3s include the opening cysteine and the closing phenylalanine or tryptophan. Each record gives: J gene, D gene, clone size, V gene, CDR3 DNA, CDR3 protein. A D gene is named only where the DNA matches it firmly. Rows give clone size only sometimes, using once, few, many, or a class for an expanded clone.

J gene: TRBJ1-5
D gene: NA
clone size: NA
V gene: TRBV6-7
CDR3 DNA: TGTGCCAGCAGTTACTCTGACGACCACGAGAGGCAGCCCCAGCATTTT
CDR3 protein: CASSYSDDHERQPQHF

J gene: TRBJ2-1
D gene: NA
clone size: NA
V gene: TRBV6-1
CDR3 DNA: TGTGCCAGCAAGGGGGAGCGGGACCACAATGAGCAGTTCTTC
CDR3 protein: CASKGERDHNEQFF

J gene: TRBJ2-1
D gene: NA
clone size: few
V gene: TRBV13
CDR3 DNA: TGTGCCAGCAGATCCATTGGGGAGACGGGAGCGGGCTACAATGAGCAGTTCTTC
CDR3 protein: CASRSIGETGAGYNEQFF

J gene: TRBJ1-2
D gene: NA
clone size: few
V gene: TRBV6-6
CDR3 DNA: TGTGCCAGCAGTTTAGGGTCGGGTGGCTACACCTTC
CDR3 protein: CASSLGSGGYTF

J gene: TRBJ1-1
D gene: TRBD1
clone size: once
V gene: TRBV6-5
CDR3 DNA: TGTGCCAGCAGTTGGACAGGAGAACTGAACACTGAAGCTTTCTTT
CDR3 protein: CASSWTGELNTEAFF

J gene: TRBJ2-7
D gene: NA
clone size: NA
V gene: TRBV29-1
CDR3 DNA: TGCAGCGTTGGTGCCTGGGGGACAACCTCCTACGAGCAGTACTTC
CDR3 protein: CSVGAWGTTSYEQYF

J gene: TRBJ2-7
D gene: NA
clone size: NA
V gene: TRBV7-2
CDR3 DNA: TGTGCCAGCAGCCGGGACGCCTACGAGCAGTACTTC
CDR3 protein: CASSRDAYEQYF

J gene: TRBJ1-1
D gene: NA
clone size: NA
V gene: TRBV7-3
CDR3 DNA: TGTGCCAGCAGCTTCAGTGGGAACACTGAAGCTTTCTTT
CDR3 protein: CASSFSGNTEAFF

J gene: TRBJ1-6
D gene: TRBD1
clone size: NA
V gene: TRBV27
CDR3 DNA: TGTGCCAGCACCGGGACAGGGAAAGGAAATTCACCCCTCCACTTT
CDR3 protein: CASTGTGKGNSPLHF

J gene: TRBJ2-5
D gene: TRBD2
clone size: NA
V gene: TRBV5-1
CDR3 DNA: TGCGCCAGCAGCATCTACCGGACTAGGCAAGAGACCCAGTACTTC
CDR3 protein: CASSIYRTRQETQYF